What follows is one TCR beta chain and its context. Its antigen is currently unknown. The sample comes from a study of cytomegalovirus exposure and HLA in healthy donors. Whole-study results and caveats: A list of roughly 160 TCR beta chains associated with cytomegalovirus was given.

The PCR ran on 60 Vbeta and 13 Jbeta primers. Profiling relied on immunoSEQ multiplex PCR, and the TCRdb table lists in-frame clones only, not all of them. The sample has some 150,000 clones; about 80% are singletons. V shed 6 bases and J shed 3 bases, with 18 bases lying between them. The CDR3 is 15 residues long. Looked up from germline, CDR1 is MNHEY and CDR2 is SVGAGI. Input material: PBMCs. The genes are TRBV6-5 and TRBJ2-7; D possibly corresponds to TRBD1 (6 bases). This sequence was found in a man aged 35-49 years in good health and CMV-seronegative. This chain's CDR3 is CASSNQMDSRYEQYF. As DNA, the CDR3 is TGTGCCAGCAGCAACCAGATGGACAGCCGCTACGAGCAGTACTTC.